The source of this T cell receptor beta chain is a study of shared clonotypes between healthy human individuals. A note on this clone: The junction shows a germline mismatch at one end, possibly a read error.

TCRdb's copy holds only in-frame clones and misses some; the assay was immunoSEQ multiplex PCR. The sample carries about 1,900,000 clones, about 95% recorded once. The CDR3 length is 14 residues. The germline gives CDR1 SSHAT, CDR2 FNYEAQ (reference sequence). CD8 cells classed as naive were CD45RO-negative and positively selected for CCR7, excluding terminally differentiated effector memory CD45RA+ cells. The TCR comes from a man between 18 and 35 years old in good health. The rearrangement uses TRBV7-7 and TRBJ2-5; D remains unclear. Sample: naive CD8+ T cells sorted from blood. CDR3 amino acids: CASSLVVARETQYF. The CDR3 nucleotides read TGTGCTAGCAGCTTAGTAGTAGCCAGAGAGACCCAGTACTTC.